The next 28 T cell receptor beta chains were all read from a single sample in a study of Graves' ophthalmopathy and Graves' hyperthyroidism (dated by TCRdb to 2016 to 2018). This sample was sequenced with an Illumina HiSeq 2000. TCR beta CDR3 regions were amplified from RNA transcripts for repertoire sequencing. HTBI primers and the Qiagen OneStep RT-PCR kit were used in a first-round RT-PCR, which was followed by a second-round multiplex PCR, size selection and purification. In-frame beta chains were kept once TCRdb had trimmed the public reads at Q25 with fastp and called clones with MiXCR. One record per CDR3 amino acid sequence lists the most common genes and DNA. Across this sample there are around 660,000 distinct CDR3 sequences, with approximately 39% seen only once. The ten largest clones represent over 2.5% of the sample. The sample comprised peripheral blood. These receptors all stem from an adult man with Graves' ophthalmopathy.

This clonotype was found a few times. V usage is TRBV5-1 and J usage is TRBJ2-7; 8 bases are shared with TRBD2. Trimming at V came to 3 bases and at J to 6 bases, leaving 11 bases not matched to a gene. The CDR3 is 15 residues long. Germline loops: CDR1 SGHRS, CDR2 YFSETQ. CDR3 sequence (DNA): TGCGCCAGCAGCTCCTCGGGAGGGGGGATTTTCGAGCAGTACTTC. It codes for CASSSSGGGIFEQYF. The variable domain in full, with the rest retrieved from reference TRBV5-1 and TRBJ2-7, is KAGVTQTPRYLIKTRGQQVTLSCSPISGHRSVSWYQQTPGQGLQFLFEYFSETQRNKGNFPGRFSGRQFSNSRSEMNVSTLELGDSALYLCASSSSGGGIFEQYFGPGTRLTVT.

Turning to this clonotype: Lacking the conserved final phenylalanine or tryptophan, this CDR3 likely reflects a read error. The chain employs TRBV20-1 and TRBJ1-2, with 8 bases matching TRBD1. The CDR3 covers 14 residues. J was trimmed by 4 bases and V by 1 base; bases with no gene match: 5. The germline V gene has CDR1 DFQATT and CDR2 SNEGSKA (reference sequence). CDR3 protein: CSARARDRIYGYTS. Here the CDR3 DNA reads TGCAGTGCTAGAGCAAGGGACAGGATCTATGGCTACACCTCC.

The sample holds many counts of this clonotype. The chain is built from TRBV14 and TRBJ1-1, with 8 bases that match TRBD1. Per the germline V gene, CDR1 is SGHDN and CDR2 is FVKESK. Trimming cost V 5 bases and J 6 bases; bases outside gene matches: 8. The CDR3 contains 14 residues. The CDR3 DNA reads as TGTGCCAGCAGCTGGACAGGGAATAACGCTGAAGCTTTCTTT. Translated: CASSWTGNNAEAFF.

The gene calls are TRBV12-5 and TRBJ2-5; TRBD2 is a possible D gene (5 bases). The CDR3 is 13 amino acids. The germline CDR1 and CDR2 sequences are LGHNT and FRNRAP. Between the trimmed V and J ends, which lost 4 bases and 5 bases, there was a span of 11 bases. DNA for the CDR3: TGTGCTAGTGGTTCCGGGAATCTGGAGACCCAGTACTTC. Residues: CASGSGNLETQYF.

This clonotype was counted many times. In nucleotides, the CDR3 is TGTGCCAGCAGGCCTAACGCTTATAATTCACCCCTCCACTTT. This codes for CASRPNAYNSPLHF. This chain links TRBV12-3 or TRBV12-4 with TRBJ1-6; D unresolved. The CDR3 sequence is 14 residues long. V gave up 6 bases and J gave up 4 bases, with 10 bases separating them.

This clonotype was detected many times. The rearrangement joins TRBV29-1 to TRBJ1-3; D is unclear. CDR1 and CDR2 from the germline V gene are SQVTM and ANQGSEA. V was shortened by 6 bases and J by 4 bases, with 13 bases between the two germline ends. CDR3 length equals 13 residues. DNA for the CDR3: TGCAGCGTACCCGATTCGGAGGGAAACACCATATATTTT. Its translation: CSVPDSEGNTIYF.

This clonotype has a count of ten or more. The CDR3 region has the DNA TGTGCCAGTAGGCCGCCTGCGGGAAGCAATCAGCCCCAGCATTTT. Protein: CASRPPAGSNQPQHF. This chain joins TRBV19 and TRBJ1-5; no firm D call. Trimming shortened V by 6 bases and J by 1 base, and 13 bases separated the two germline ends. Germline V gene lookup returns CDR1 LNHDA and CDR2 SQIVND (reference sequence). The CDR3 has 15 amino acids.

This clonotype occurred a few times. The chain uses TRBV10-3 and TRBJ2-7; 9 bases agree with TRBD2. The J call may be in error: the DNA end matches TRBJ2-1 better. Germline loops: CDR1 ENHRY, CDR2 SYGVKD. This CDR3 region has 13 residues. The CDR3: CAISGQGSGGQFF. CDR3 nucleotides: TGTGCCATCAGTGGACAGGGTAGCGGGGGGCAGTTCTTC.

The J gene is TRBJ1-2, the V gene TRBV7-2, with 10 bases identical to TRBD1. The CDR3 is 14 amino acids. Per the germline V gene, CDR1 is SGHTA and CDR2 is FQGNSA. The V segment lost 3 bases and the J segment 10 bases; nucleotides outside the gene matches: 8. Here the CDR3 reads CASSLPQTGGNYTF. Here the CDR3 DNA reads TGTGCCAGCAGCTTGCCCCAGACAGGGGGCAACTACACCTTC.

There are a few counts of this clonotype. The rearrangement links TRBV5-1 to TRBJ1-1; TRBD1 matches 7 bases. Germline-derived CDR1 and CDR2 are SGHRS and YFSETQ. The CDR3 sequence is 12 residues long. V dropped 4 bases and J dropped 11; count of bases not matched to a gene: 8. DNA for the CDR3: TGCGCCAGCAGCGAAGACCGGGACAGCGCTTTCTTT. It specifies CASSEDRDSAFF. The whole variable domain, filled in from reference TRBV5-1 and TRBJ1-1, reads KAGVTQTPRYLIKTRGQQVTLSCSPISGHRSVSWYQQTPGQGLQFLFEYFSETQRNKGNFPGRFSGRQFSNSRSEMNVSTLELGDSALYLCASSEDRDSAFFGQGTRLTVV.

The V and J genes are TRBV15 and TRBJ1-3; 9 bases align to TRBD1. The germline CDR1 and CDR2 sequences are LNHNV and YYDKDF (reference sequence). The CDR3 runs to 16 residues. Losses at the gene ends were 2 bases for V and 4 bases for J; bases not matched to a gene: 6. CDR3 amino acids: CATSRSRTGVGNTIYF. As DNA, the CDR3 is TGTGCCACCAGCAGATCCCGGACAGGGGTCGGAAACACCATATATTTT.

This clonotype was observed a few times. The chain couples TRBV7-9 to TRBJ1-6; maybe TRBD1 (5 bases). Germline lookup yields CDR1 SEHNR and CDR2 FQNEAQ (reference sequence). This CDR3 contains 15 residues. V gave up 5 bases and J gave up 7 bases, with 15 bases separating them. CDR3 loop: CASSPQVPWNSPLHF. The CDR3 DNA sequence: TGTGCCAGCAGCCCACAGGTACCATGGAATTCACCCCTCCACTTT.

The rearrangement uses TRBV7-9 and TRBJ1-4, with D possibly being TRBD1 (6 bases). V was shortened by 1 base and J by 11 bases, with 14 bases between the two germline ends. The CDR3 spans 14 residues. Germline loops: CDR1 SEHNR, CDR2 FQNEAQ (reference sequence). In DNA, the CDR3 is TGTGCCAGCAGCTTAGGTCAGGGGTCGCGGAAACTGTTTTTT. Its translation: CASSLGQGSRKLFF.

The rearrangement links TRBV6-5 to TRBJ1-2, with D possibly matching TRBD1 (5 bases). The CDR3 spans 16 residues. V was trimmed by 0 bases and J by 8 bases, leaving 19 bases between them. The germline gives CDR1 MNHEY, CDR2 SVGAGI. The CDR3 protein is CASSYSGPGGSGGYTF. The CDR3 nucleotides read TGTGCCAGCAGTTACTCGGGGCCAGGCGGCTCAGGGGGCTACACCTTC.

A note on this clonotype: An end of the junction differs from the germline gene, which may be a read error. The chain is built from TRBV4-1 and TRBJ1-6; D remains unclear. From germline, CDR1 is MGHRA and CDR2 YSYEKL. CDR3 length: 17 residues. The CDR3 bases are TGTGCCAGCAGCCAAGTGCAGTATATTTCCTATAATTCACCCCTCCACTTT. It is translated as CASSQVQYISYNSPLHF.

The rearrangement links TRBV29-1 to TRBJ1-1; D is unclear. CDR3 length: 11 residues. V shed 6 bases and J shed 5 bases, with 10 bases lying between them. Germline CDR1 SQVTM, CDR2 ANQGSEA. This chain's CDR3 is CSVDGWTEAFF. DNA of the CDR3: TGCAGCGTAGACGGGTGGACTGAAGCTTTCTTT.

This clonotype was seen a few times. This rearrangement joins TRBV5-6 to TRBJ1-1; D is ambiguous. V was cut by 1 base and J by 6 bases, with 13 bases left in between. The CDR3 contains 14 residues. Germline V gene sequence: CDR1 SGHDT, CDR2 YYEEEE. The CDR3 here is CASSLRTPGPEAFF. The CDR3, as DNA: TGTGCCAGCAGCTTGCGGACTCCCGGTCCTGAAGCTTTCTTT.

Concerning this clonotype itself: Since a much larger clone is just one base distant, this may be a read error. V gene TRBV3-1 combines with J gene TRBJ1-5; D gene uncertain. Deletions cut 0 bases from V and 1 base from J, with 7 bases between. This CDR3 contains 15 residues. Germline V gene data show CDR1 as LGHDT and CDR2 as YNNKEL (reference sequence). CDR3 coding DNA: TGTGCCAGCAGCCAAGATATGGGGAGCAATCAGCCCCAGCATTTT. This translates into CASSQDMGSNQPQHF.

This clonotype appeared many times. V gene TRBV6-6 combines with J gene TRBJ1-4; 10 positions agree with TRBD1. V was pared by 6 bases and J by 8 bases, with 3 bases of the junction left unmatched. CDR1 MNHNY and CDR2 SVGAGI come from the germline V gene (reference sequence). The CDR3 contains 13 residues. The CDR3 protein is CASRTGGDEKLFF. The CDR3 DNA reads TGTGCCAGCAGGACAGGGGGCGACGAAAAACTGTTTTTT.

The chain employs TRBV15 and TRBJ2-5, with D unresolved. Per germline, CDR1 LNHNV and CDR2 YYDKDF (reference sequence). V was cut by 4 bases and J by 3 bases, with 6 bases left in between. The CDR3 spans 12 residues. CDR3 DNA sequence: TGTGCCACCAGCATCGGAAAAGAGACCCAGTACTTC. It translates to CATSIGKETQYF.

This clonotype has at least ten counts. CDR3 sequence reads: CASSFFPNTEAFF. Written as DNA, the CDR3 is TGCGCCAGCAGCTTCTTTCCGAACACTGAAGCTTTCTTT. The J gene is TRBJ1-1, the V gene TRBV5-1; no clear D. The length of the CDR3 is 13 residues. CDR1 is SGHRS and CDR2 is YFSETQ in the germline V gene. Trimming stripped 2 bases from V and 1 base from J, with 6 bases between.

In this sample, this clonotype turned up many times. This chain connects TRBV10-3 to TRBJ2-7; TRBD2 agrees at 7 bases. Germline loops: CDR1 ENHRY, CDR2 SYGVKD. V was clipped by 10 bases and J by 3 bases; unmatched bases: 6. The CDR3 is 12 amino acids. The CDR3 is CASSGTYYEQYF. The CDR3 DNA follows: TGTGCCAGCAGCGGGACTTACTACGAGCAGTACTTC.

This clonotype showed up many times. The chain carries TRBV29-1 and TRBJ2-5; 7 bases align to TRBD2. Germline V gene lookup returns CDR1 SQVTM and CDR2 ANQGSEA. CDR3 length: 13 residues. V was clipped by 3 bases and J by 1 base; unmatched bases: 2. CDR3: CSVDWGGQETQYF. As DNA, the CDR3 is TGCAGCGTTGATTGGGGGGGCCAAGAGACCCAGTACTTC.

This clonotype was detected a few times. This sequence joins TRBV11-2 and TRBJ2-7; 9 positions agree with TRBD1. The V gene's germline CDR1 is SGHAT and CDR2 FQNNGV. The CDR3 is 14 amino acids. V dropped 3 bases and J dropped 6; count of bases not matched to a gene: 6. This chain's CDR3 is CASSLGQGIGEQYF. The CDR3 bases are TGTGCCAGCAGCTTGGGACAGGGTATTGGCGAGCAGTACTTC.

The CDR3 loop is CATSRVAGGGGNTIYF. In DNA, the CDR3 is TGTGCCACCAGCAGAGTTGCCGGGGGCGGCGGAAACACCATATATTTT. V and J are TRBV15 and TRBJ1-3, with D possibly being TRBD1 (6 bases). V was shortened by 1 base and J by 4 bases, with 14 bases between the two germline ends. CDR1 is LNHNV, CDR2 YYDKDF, per germline (reference sequence). CDR3 length: 16 amino acids.

This clonotype was detected a few times. The CDR3 protein is CASRGIGGGMEQYF. The CDR3 DNA sequence: TGTGCCAGCAGGGGTATAGGCGGGGGGATGGAGCAGTACTTC. V and J are TRBV11-2 and TRBJ2-7; TRBD2 agrees at 8 bases. V shed 6 bases and J 7 bases; nucleotides not matched to a gene: 11. The CDR3 has 14 amino acids. Germline values: CDR1 SGHAT, CDR2 FQNNGV.

The rearrangement links TRBV7-9 to TRBJ1-5; no clear D. Looked up from germline, CDR1 is SEHNR and CDR2 is FQNEAQ (reference sequence). The CDR3 consists of 13 residues. V was pared by 0 bases and J by 8 bases, with 8 bases between. This CDR3 reads CASSLAAGEPQHF. The CDR3 coding sequence is TGTGCCAGCAGCTTAGCGGCCGGGGAGCCCCAGCATTTT.

The chain links TRBV19 to TRBJ2-3, with TRBD1 identical over 7 bases. The CDR3 sequence is 15 residues long. The J segment lost 0 bases and the V segment lost 0 bases, leaving 0 bases of the junction unmatched. Per germline, CDR1 LNHDA and CDR2 SQIVND (reference sequence). The CDR3 bases are TGTGCCAGTAGTATAGAAGGGGGCAGCACAGATACGCAGTATTTT. This encodes CASSIEGGSTDTQYF.